This TCR beta chain is drawn from a study of control samples from healthy donors and cancer patients. TCRdb's copy holds only in-frame clones and misses some; the assay was immunoSEQ multiplex PCR. The sample consists of 94,000 or so clones, about 81% of them appearing once. This sequence originates from a man between 65 and 85 years old with lung cancer. Specimen: PBMCs.

CDR3 loop: CASSFRTGRETQYF. In DNA form, the CDR3 reads TGTGCCAGCAGTTTTCGGACAGGGAGAGAGACCCAGTACTTC. The rearrangement joins TRBV27 to TRBJ2-5; 8 bases align to TRBD1. The V gene's germline CDR1 is MNHEY and CDR2 SMNVEV (reference sequence). V lost 3 bases, J lost 4 bases, and 4 bases stayed unmatched. The CDR3 sequence is 14 residues long.